This T cell receptor (beta chain) was captured in a study of human T cells and chemical hapten exposure. The overall study: Slight volume differences across pooled libraries mainly accounted for varying per-sample TCR yields.

Germline V gives CDR1 SNHLY, CDR2 FYNNEI. V was pared by 5 bases and J by 6 bases, with 13 bases between. This CDR3 contains 13 residues. Noted time point: healthy volunteer bleed at 6 weeks. Unseparated into fractions, whole blood served as the source from which total RNA was extracted. TCRdb fed the RACE reads into MiXCR, producing one record per CDR3 protein. The data contain under 50,000 distinct CDR3 sequences, 3% to 4% of them singletons. This clonotype was counted ten times or more. Sequences were obtained from whole blood. This chain connects TRBV2 to TRBJ1-1, with D maybe TRBD1 (6 bases). The clonotype comes from a human donor in good health. Some clones in this sample may be carry-over from other donors' samples. The chain's CDR3 is CASSSQGLAEAFF. CDR3 in DNA: TGTGCCAGCAGTTCACAGGGCTTGGCTGAAGCTTTCTTT.